This TCR beta chain stems from a study of blood T cell repertoires in COVID-19. The overall study: COVID-19 samples collected from the United States, Italy and Spain covered acute and convalescent phases.

This clone was counted a single time. Authors' data handling: Nucleated cell number was recorded as an estimate derived from reference gene primer amplification. The table came from immunoSEQ multiplex PCR; TCRdb's copy has only in-frame clones and leaves some out. V, J and clone size are taken as reported in that table, and D and trimming were inferred from the DNA itself. The profile shows about 45,000 clones, less than 90% of them singletons. The TCR was taken from a human donor in a cohort sampled during active COVID-19. The material sequenced was peripheral blood.

The CDR3 loop reads CAWSSGKSYEQYF. The CDR3 region has the DNA TGTGCCTGGAGTTCAGGGAAGTCCTACGAGCAGTACTTC. The chain couples TRBV30 to TRBJ2-7, with D maybe TRBD1 (5 bases). V shed 2 bases and J shed 1 base, with 9 bases lying between them. Looked up from germline, CDR1 is GTSNPN and CDR2 is SVGIG (reference sequence). The CDR3 is 13 residues long.